This T cell receptor beta chain comes out of a study of CD8+CD57+ T cells in acquired aplastic anemia. Study-wide findings and caveats: Controls and patients did not differ significantly in CD8+ Simpson's diversity.

Worth noting for this clonotype: What it binds is unknown.

The CDR3 loop spans 13 amino acids. Trimming took off 6 bases at V and 2 bases at J, with 7 bases between the two ends. Germline V lookup: CDR1 LNHDA, CDR2 SQIVND (reference sequence). Template material for TCR beta VDJ and CDR3 profiling consisted of genomic DNA. One entry per CDR3 protein, called by TCRdb with MiXCR from the reads. Here the sample spans about 210,000 distinct CDR3 sequences, approximately 57% being singletons. The TCR comes from a human donor in good health. The chain joins TRBV19 to TRBJ2-2; D gene uncertain. Sample: sorted CD4+, CD8+, or CD8+CD57+ T cells (not recorded which) from PBMCs. The CDR3, as DNA: TGTGCCAGTAGGCCCGATAACACCGGGGAGCTGTTTTTT. This gives the protein CASRPDNTGELFF.